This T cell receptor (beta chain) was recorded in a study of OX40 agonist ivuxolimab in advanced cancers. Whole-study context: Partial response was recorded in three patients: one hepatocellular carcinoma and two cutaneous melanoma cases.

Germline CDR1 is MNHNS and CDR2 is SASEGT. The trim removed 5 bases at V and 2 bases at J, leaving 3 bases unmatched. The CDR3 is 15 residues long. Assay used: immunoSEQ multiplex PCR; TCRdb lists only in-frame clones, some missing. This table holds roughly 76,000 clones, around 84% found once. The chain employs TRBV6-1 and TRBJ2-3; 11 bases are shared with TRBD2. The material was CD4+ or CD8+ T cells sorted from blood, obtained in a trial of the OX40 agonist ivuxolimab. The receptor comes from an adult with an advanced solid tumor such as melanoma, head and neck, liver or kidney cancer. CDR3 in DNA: TGTGCCAGCAGTCGACTAGCGGGGCTCACAGATACGCAGTATTTT. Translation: CASSRLAGLTDTQYF.